Sequencing of this T cell receptor (beta chain) was carried out in a study of blood T cell repertoires in COVID-19 (dated by TCRdb to 2019 to 2021). General notes on the study: Samples covering the acute and convalescent phases of COVID-19 were provided by collaborators in the United States, Italy and Spain. The material from the prospective study consisted of cDNA or gDNA derived from T cells, B-cell-depleted T cells, or PBMCs. Subjects who had been exposed to COVID-19, were actively infected with it, or had recovered from it provided the deeply sampled blood TCRbeta repertoires that made up the dataset. The repertoires were released in a freely available public database intended as a resource for research on the immune response to SARS-CoV-2. Samples came from the ongoing ImmuneRACE study (first 160 participants) plus 1,254 subjects from 6 global collaborators. A de-identified subject ID, COVID-19 status, age in years and sex were almost always included in the sample metadata. Where available, HLA class I and class II types were taken from metadata supplied by the sample provider and were not determined by assay-based typing. The research as a whole found: Clinical and demographic metadata were provided uncurated, with the amount varying by source and participant.

V lost 4 bases and J lost 0 bases; the stretch between them is 22 bases long. The germline V gene supplies CDR1 LGHNT and CDR2 FRNRAP. From the cysteine up to the phenylalanine, the CDR3 has a length of 19 residues. Here the CDR3 DNA is all that survives: 57 bases in frame from base 1. TCRbeta CDR3 regions were amplified from genomic DNA by means of the immunoSEQ Assay, a bias-controlled multiplex PCR. Concerning the study's data processing: The number of nucleated cells in each sample was estimated from the amplification of reference gene primers within the assay. Sequence reads were collapsed and filtered to measure the absolute abundance of every unique TCRbeta CDR3 rearrangement. For each sample, productive Simpson clonality was calculated as the square root of Simpson's diversity index over productive rearrangements. TCRdb holds this immuneACCESS table with in-frame rearrangements only. Some clones are missing; in checked studies, unresolved V genes explain under half, and the rest has no known cause. The V and J calls and clone size come from that table; D and trimming were worked out from the DNA. The sample data list approximately 180,000 clones, and roughly 87% of these were observed just once. The top ten constitute over 0.95% of the sample.

Regarding this clone: Its antigen is currently not known. Nothing much larger sits one base from this clone, and base qualities are not available.

Enrolling through a virtual design, the prospective study's participants ranged in age from roughly 18 to 89 years and lived across some 23 United States geographic areas. In the prospective study, cohorts were assigned on the basis of participant-reported clinical history obtained from a screening survey and a study questionnaire. Each participant in the prospective study had whole blood, serum and a nasopharyngeal or oropharyngeal swab collected by mobile phlebotomists. Participants in the prospective study had the option to provide additional blood draws and questionnaires over an approximately 2-month period. Prospective study blood samples were shipped either frozen or at room temperature before DNA extraction.

Here the chain combines TRBV12-5 and TRBJ1-5, with the D gene not clear enough to name. The TCR sequence derives from a human donor with acute COVID-19. The donor label of this sample is uncertain. The sample consisted of PBMCs or T cells enriched from blood (not recorded which). CDR3 protein: CASGSRKGLQPYSNQPQHF. The DNA sequence reads TGTGCTAGTGGTTCCAGAAAAGGACTGCAGCCTTATAGCAATCAGCCCCAGCATTTT.